This T cell receptor (beta chain) was recovered during a study of T cells in Graves' hyperthyroidism and ophthalmopathy. In germline, CDR1 is DFQATT, CDR2 SNEGSKA (reference sequence). The CDR3 length is 15 residues. Trimming took 0 bases from V and 8 from J; bases not matched to a gene: 3. RNA transcripts were the template for amplifying TCR beta CDR3 regions. TCR CDR3 underwent first-round RT-PCR with the HTBI primer set. TCRdb processed the multiplex PCR reads anew with MiXCR; each CDR3 protein has one entry. Among about 640,000 distinct CDR3 sequences listed, less than 25% were seen once. This clonotype was observed a few times.

The chain uses TRBV20-1 and TRBJ2-4; TRBD2 matches 14 bases. The specimen was blood. The sequence was collected from a man under 40 with Graves' ophthalmopathy. The DNA for the CDR3 is TGCAGTGCTAGAGATCTGGGACTAGCGGGGGACATTCAGTACTTC. Translating it yields CSARDLGLAGDIQYF.